The 3 T cell receptor beta chains below come from one sample, sequenced in a study of cytomegalovirus exposure and HLA in healthy donors. With 60 Vbeta and 13 Jbeta primers, the PCR was carried out. Data came from immunoSEQ multiplex PCR; TCRdb stores just in-frame clones and leaves some out. Of a few hundred thousand clones in the sample, 70% to 80% are singletons; the top ten hold 0.22%. Sequencing used PBMCs. The receptor set was obtained from a girl aged 2-10 years in good health and CMV-seronegative.

The genes are TRBV2 and TRBJ2-1; D is possibly TRBD2 (6 bases). Germline-derived CDR1 and CDR2 are SNHLY and FYNNEI. V was clipped by 0 bases and J by 6 bases, with 9 bases between them. The CDR3 is 14 residues long. DNA for the CDR3: TGTGCCAGCAGTGAAGCGCGACTAGGCAATGAGCAGTTCTTC. Protein product: CASSEARLGNEQFF.

The chain uses TRBV29-1 and TRBJ2-7; 8 nucleotides line up with TRBD1. After removal of 5 bases from V and 11 bases from J, the junction contained 8 bases not matched to a gene. Looked up from germline, CDR1 is SQVTM and CDR2 is ANQGSEA. The CDR3 spans 11 residues. CDR3 in DNA: TGCAGCGTTTTATCAGGGGGCGCGAAGTACTTC. It codes for CSVLSGGAKYF.

The chain is built from TRBV7-2 and TRBJ2-1; D perhaps matches TRBD1 (5 bases). Germline CDR1 reads SGHTA; CDR2 reads FQGNSA. Trimming took off 5 bases at V and 1 base at J, with 12 bases between the two ends. CDR3 size: 15 residues. Written as DNA, the CDR3 is TGTGCCAGCAGCCTACAGGTGGGGTCCTACAATGAGCAGTTCTTC. Translation gives CASSLQVGSYNEQFF.